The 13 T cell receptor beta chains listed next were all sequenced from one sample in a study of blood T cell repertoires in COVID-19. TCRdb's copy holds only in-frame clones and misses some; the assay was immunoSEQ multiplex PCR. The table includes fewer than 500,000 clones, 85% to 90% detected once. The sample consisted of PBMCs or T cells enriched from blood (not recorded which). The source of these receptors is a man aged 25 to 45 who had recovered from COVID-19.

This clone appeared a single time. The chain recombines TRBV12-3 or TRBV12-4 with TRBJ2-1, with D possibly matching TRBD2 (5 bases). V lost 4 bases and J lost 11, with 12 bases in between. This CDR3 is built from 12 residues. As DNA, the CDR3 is TGTGCCAGCAGTTCTGGCCGAGGGAAGCAGTTCTTC. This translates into CASSSGRGKQFF.

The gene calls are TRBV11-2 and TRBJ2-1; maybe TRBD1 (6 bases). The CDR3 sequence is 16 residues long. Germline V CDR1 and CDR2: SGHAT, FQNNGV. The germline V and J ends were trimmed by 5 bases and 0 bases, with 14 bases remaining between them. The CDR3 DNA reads TGTGCCAGCAGCAGGTTTCGACAGGACTCCTACAATGAGCAGTTCTTC. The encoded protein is CASSRFRQDSYNEQFF. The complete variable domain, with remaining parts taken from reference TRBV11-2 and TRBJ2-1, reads EAGVAQSPRYKIIEKRQSVAFWCNPISGHATLYWYQQILGQGPKLLIQFQNNGVVDDSQLPKDRFSAERLKGVDSTLKIQPAKLEDSAVYLCASSRFRQDSYNEQFFGPGTRLTVL.

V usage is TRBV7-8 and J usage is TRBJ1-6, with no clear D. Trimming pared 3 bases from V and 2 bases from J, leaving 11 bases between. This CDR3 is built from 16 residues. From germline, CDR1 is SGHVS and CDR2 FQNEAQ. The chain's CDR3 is CASSFSQVAYNSPLHF. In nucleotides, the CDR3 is TGTGCCAGCAGCTTCTCCCAGGTCGCCTATAATTCACCCCTCCACTTT.

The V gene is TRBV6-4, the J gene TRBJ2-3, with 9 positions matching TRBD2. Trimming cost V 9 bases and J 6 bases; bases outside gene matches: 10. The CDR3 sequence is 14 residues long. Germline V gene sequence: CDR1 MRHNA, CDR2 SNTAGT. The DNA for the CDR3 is TGTGCCAGTAATAGCGGGAGACCCGGGGATACGCAGTATTTT. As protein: CASNSGRPGDTQYF.

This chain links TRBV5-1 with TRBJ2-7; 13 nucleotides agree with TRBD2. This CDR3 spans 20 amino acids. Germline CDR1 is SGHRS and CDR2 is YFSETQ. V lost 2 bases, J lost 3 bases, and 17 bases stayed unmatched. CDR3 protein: CASSLMPGLAGTLQSYEQYF. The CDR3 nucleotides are TGCGCCAGCAGCTTAATGCCGGGACTAGCGGGAACTCTGCAGAGCTACGAGCAGTACTTC.

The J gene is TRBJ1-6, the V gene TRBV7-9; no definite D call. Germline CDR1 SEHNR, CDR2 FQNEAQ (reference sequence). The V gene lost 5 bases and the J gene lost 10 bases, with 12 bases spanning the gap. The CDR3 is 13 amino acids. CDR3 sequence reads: CASSPDNYSPLHF. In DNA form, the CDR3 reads TGTGCCAGCAGCCCAGACAATTACTCACCCCTCCACTTT.

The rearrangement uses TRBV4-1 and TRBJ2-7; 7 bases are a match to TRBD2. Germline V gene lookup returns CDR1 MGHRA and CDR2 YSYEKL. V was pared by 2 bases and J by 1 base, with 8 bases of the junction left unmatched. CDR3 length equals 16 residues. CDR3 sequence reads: CASSQKSLAGSYEQYF. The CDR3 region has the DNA TGCGCCAGCAGCCAAAAAAGCTTAGCGGGTTCCTACGAGCAGTACTTC.

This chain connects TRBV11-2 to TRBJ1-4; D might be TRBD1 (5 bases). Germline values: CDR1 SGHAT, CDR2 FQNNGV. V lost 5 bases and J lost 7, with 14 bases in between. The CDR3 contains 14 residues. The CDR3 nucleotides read TGTGCCAGCAGCGAGGTGCAGGGCGGTGAAAAACTGTTTTTT. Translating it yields CASSEVQGGEKLFF.

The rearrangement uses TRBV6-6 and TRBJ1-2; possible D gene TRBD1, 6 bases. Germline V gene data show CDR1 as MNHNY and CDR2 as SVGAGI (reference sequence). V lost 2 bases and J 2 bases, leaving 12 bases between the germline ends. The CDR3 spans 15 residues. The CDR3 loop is CASSYTQGSNYGYTF. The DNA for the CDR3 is TGTGCCAGCAGTTACACGCAGGGGAGCAACTATGGCTACACCTTC.

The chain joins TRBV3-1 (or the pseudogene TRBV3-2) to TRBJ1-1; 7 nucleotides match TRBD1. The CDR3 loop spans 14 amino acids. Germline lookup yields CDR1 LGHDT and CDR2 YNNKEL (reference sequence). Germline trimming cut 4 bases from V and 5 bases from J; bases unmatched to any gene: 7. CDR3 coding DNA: TGTGCCAGCAGCCGTCAGGGGGGAGTTACTGAAGCTTTCTTT. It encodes CASSRQGGVTEAFF.

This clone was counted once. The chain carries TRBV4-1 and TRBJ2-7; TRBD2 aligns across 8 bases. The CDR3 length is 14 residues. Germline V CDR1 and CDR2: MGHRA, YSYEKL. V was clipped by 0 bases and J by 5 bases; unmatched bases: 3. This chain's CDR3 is CASSQDGLAHEQYF. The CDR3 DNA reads TGCGCCAGCAGCCAAGATGGACTAGCCCACGAGCAGTACTTC.

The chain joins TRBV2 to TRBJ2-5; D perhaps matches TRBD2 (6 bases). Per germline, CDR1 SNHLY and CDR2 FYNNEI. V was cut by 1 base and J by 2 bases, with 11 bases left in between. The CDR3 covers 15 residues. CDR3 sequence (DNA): TGTGCCAGCAGTGAAGGTGGGGGGAGTCAAGAGACCCAGTACTTC. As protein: CASSEGGGSQETQYF.

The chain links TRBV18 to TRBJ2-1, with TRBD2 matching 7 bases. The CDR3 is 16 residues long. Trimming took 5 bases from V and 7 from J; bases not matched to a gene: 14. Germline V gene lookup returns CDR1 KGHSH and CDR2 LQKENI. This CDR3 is CASSRTAAGVKNEQFF. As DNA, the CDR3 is TGTGCCAGCTCAAGAACGGCTGCGGGAGTAAAGAATGAGCAGTTCTTC.